This record covers a single T cell receptor beta chain. The sample contains more than one DNA sequence encoding this CDR3. The data were produced by immunoSEQ multiplex PCR, yet TCRdb's version contains in-frame clones alone and is incomplete. The data show hundreds of thousands of clones, 89% seen once. The CDR3 is 13 amino acids. Losses at the gene ends were 4 bases for V and 2 bases for J; bases not matched to a gene: 2. Germline CDR1 is SGHRS and CDR2 is YFSETQ. This sample was included in a study of blood T cell repertoires in COVID-19. As for the study in general: COVID-19 samples collected from the United States, Italy and Spain covered acute and convalescent phases.

V usage is TRBV5-1 and J usage is TRBJ1-2, with 7 bases lining up with TRBD1. The sequenced sample consisted of peripheral blood. The TCR sequence derives from a man in his forties with acute or convalescent COVID-19. The CDR3 nucleotides are TGCGCCAGCAGCGTGACAGGGAACTATGGCTACACCTTC. Its translation: CASSVTGNYGYTF.